This passage covers 14 T cell receptor beta chains from one sample sequenced in a study of cytomegalovirus exposure and HLA in healthy donors. Method: immunoSEQ multiplex PCR; TCRdb's copy keeps in-frame clones and lacks some. The sample has fewer than 250,000 clones, 87% seen once. The sequencing input was PBMCs. The receptors here all came from a woman between 18 and 29 years old in good health and CMV-seropositive.

The V gene is TRBV27, the J gene TRBJ1-1; D possibly corresponds to TRBD1 (5 bases). V gave up 6 bases and J gave up 1 base, with 15 bases separating them. Germline V gives CDR1 MNHEY, CDR2 SMNVEV (reference sequence). CDR3 length: 15 residues. CDR3 in amino acids: CASSLIGGKNTEAFF. The CDR3 DNA is TGTGCCAGCAGCCTTATCGGGGGGAAGAACACTGAAGCTTTCTTT.

The chain's CDR3 is CASSVTSSGYEQYF. The CDR3 DNA sequence: TGTGCCAGCAGTGTCACATCTAGCGGCTACGAGCAGTACTTC. V and J are TRBV2 and TRBJ2-7, with TRBD2 matching over 7 bases. V was pared by 4 bases and J by 3 bases, with 6 bases of the junction left unmatched. CDR1 is SNHLY and CDR2 is FYNNEI in the germline V gene. This CDR3 is built from 14 residues.

This chain links TRBV30 with TRBJ2-1; perhaps TRBD2 as D (5 bases). The CDR3 runs to 15 residues. V shed 3 bases and J shed 0 bases, with 12 bases lying between them. CDR1 and CDR2 from the germline V gene are GTSNPN and SVGIG (reference sequence). CDR3 DNA sequence: TGTGCCTGGAGCCTGACTAATCCCTCCTACAATGAGCAGTTCTTC. As protein: CAWSLTNPSYNEQFF.

The gene calls are TRBV6-1 and TRBJ2-6, with D hard to call. This CDR3 has 15 residues. Trimming shortened V by 3 bases and J by 0 bases, and 6 bases separated the two germline ends. The germline V gene encodes CDR1 MNHNS and CDR2 SASEGT. The chain's CDR3 is CASSERSSGANVLTF. CDR3 DNA sequence: TGTGCCAGCAGTGAGAGGAGCTCTGGGGCCAACGTCCTGACTTTC.

The CDR3 coding sequence is TGTGCCAGCAAGGAGCGGGGCAATCAGCCCCAGCATTTT. Its translation is CASKERGNQPQHF. The chain is built from TRBV2 and TRBJ1-5; D is unresolved. There are 13 residues in the CDR3. The V and J ends lost 7 bases and 2 bases respectively, with 9 bases between them. Germline V lookup: CDR1 SNHLY, CDR2 FYNNEI. The variable domain in full, completed from reference TRBV2 and TRBJ1-5, reads EPEVTQTPSHQVTQMGQEVILRCVPISNHLYFYWYRQILGQKVEFLVSFYNNEISEKSEIFDDQFSVERPDGSNFTLKIRSTKLEDSAMYFCASKERGNQPQHFGDGTRLSIL.

The rearrangement joins TRBV5-1 to TRBJ1-1; D perhaps matches TRBD1 (6 bases). Germline lookup yields CDR1 SGHRS and CDR2 YFSETQ. CDR3 length: 14 residues. The germline V and J ends were trimmed by 4 bases and 5 bases, with 15 bases remaining between them. The chain's CDR3 is CASSEQGGGTEAFF. The CDR3 nucleotides are TGCGCCAGCAGCGAACAGGGAGGGGGAACTGAAGCTTTCTTT.

The chain combines TRBV10-3 with TRBJ2-1; TRBD1 aligns across 8 bases. Germline V gives CDR1 ENHRY, CDR2 SYGVKD. There are 15 residues in the CDR3. The junction had 5 bases not matched to a gene; V was cut back by 0 bases and J by 7 bases. The CDR3 sequence: CAISESAGGRNEQFF. The CDR3, as DNA: TGTGCCATCAGTGAGTCGGCAGGGGGCAGGAATGAGCAGTTCTTC.

CDR3 protein: CASSPTGESVFF. The CDR3, as DNA: TGTGCCAGCAGCCCAACAGGGGAGAGCGTTTTTTTT. This chain joins TRBV7-2 and TRBJ2-2; TRBD1 matches 7 bases. J lost 17 bases, V lost 5 bases, and 11 bases had no gene match. The CDR3 sequence is 12 residues long. Germline lookup yields CDR1 SGHTA and CDR2 FQGNSA.

This chain uses TRBV5-8 with TRBJ2-3, with a possible D match to TRBD1 (6 bases). The CDR3 contains 14 residues. CDR1 and CDR2 from the germline V gene are SGHTS and YDEGEE. Trimming took off 2 bases at V and 2 bases at J, with 9 bases between the two ends. DNA for the CDR3: TGTGCCAGCAGCTTAGCAGGGGACACAGATACGCAGTATTTT. This encodes CASSLAGDTDTQYF.

The chain combines TRBV5-1 with TRBJ2-7, with D unresolved. This CDR3 has 13 residues. The germline CDR1 and CDR2 sequences are SGHRS and YFSETQ. Deletions cut 4 bases from V and 5 bases from J, with 13 bases between. The CDR3 reads CASSALWYDEQYF. The CDR3 DNA sequence: TGCGCCAGCAGCGCGTTATGGTACGACGAGCAGTACTTC. Full variable domain (rest looked up from reference TRBV5-1 and TRBJ2-7): KAGVTQTPRYLIKTRGQQVTLSCSPISGHRSVSWYQQTPGQGLQFLFEYFSETQRNKGNFPGRFSGRQFSNSRSEMNVSTLELGDSALYLCASSALWYDEQYFGPGTRLTVT.

This clone has a handful of counts. The J gene is TRBJ1-1, the V gene TRBV30; tentative D call: TRBD1 (5 bases). The CDR3 has 14 residues. Looked up from germline, CDR1 is GTSNPN and CDR2 is SVGIG (reference sequence). V was shortened by 0 bases and J by 0 bases, with 8 bases between the two germline ends. The CDR3 DNA follows: TGTGCCTGGAGTGTAACAGGCATGAACACTGAAGCTTTCTTT. Protein sequence: CAWSVTGMNTEAFF.

This clone appeared a single time. The chain carries TRBV11-2 and TRBJ1-1; 8 bases map to TRBD1. Unmatched junction bases numbered 3, after V lost 3 bases and J lost 3 bases. The CDR3 spans 14 residues. The germline CDR1 and CDR2 sequences are SGHAT and FQNNGV. CDR3 nucleotides: TGTGCCAGCAGCTTGGGCAGGGGGCACACTGAAGCTTTCTTT. Protein sequence: CASSLGRGHTEAFF.

J is TRBJ2-6 and V is TRBV2, with 7 bases that match TRBD2. Germline loops: CDR1 SNHLY, CDR2 FYNNEI. This CDR3 is built from 17 residues. V dropped 6 bases and J dropped 1; count of bases not matched to a gene: 9. The CDR3 sequence is CASRGGKGRSGANVLTF. In DNA, the CDR3 is TGTGCCAGCAGGGGAGGGAAAGGAAGGTCTGGGGCCAACGTCCTGACTTTC.

J is TRBJ1-1 and V is TRBV4-1, with a tentative D call TRBD1 (6 bases). The V end was cut by 5 bases, the J end by 1 base, with 20 bases between. This CDR3 has 17 residues. Germline lookup yields CDR1 MGHRA and CDR2 YSYEKL. CDR3 residues: CASSSIRTDRTNTEAFF. The CDR3 nucleotides read TGCGCCAGCAGCTCCATCAGAACGGACAGAACGAACACTGAAGCTTTCTTT.